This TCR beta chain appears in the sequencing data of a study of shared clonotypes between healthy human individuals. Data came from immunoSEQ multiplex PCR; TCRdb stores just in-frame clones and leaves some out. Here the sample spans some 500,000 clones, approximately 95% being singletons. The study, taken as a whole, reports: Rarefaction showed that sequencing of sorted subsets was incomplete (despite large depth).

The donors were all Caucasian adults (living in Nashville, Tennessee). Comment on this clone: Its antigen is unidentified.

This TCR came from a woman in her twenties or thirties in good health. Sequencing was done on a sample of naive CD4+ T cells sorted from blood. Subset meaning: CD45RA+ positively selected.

CDR3 in amino acids: CASSPLMPGGGHEQYF. The CDR3 DNA sequence: TGTGCCAGCTCACCACTTATGCCAGGGGGCGGCCACGAGCAGTACTTC. The V call is TRBV18, the J call TRBJ2-7; 8 bases match TRBD1. CDR3 length: 16 amino acids. V gave up 1 base and J gave up 5 bases; unmatched junction bases: 10. CDR1 and CDR2 from the germline V gene are KGHSH and LQKENI.